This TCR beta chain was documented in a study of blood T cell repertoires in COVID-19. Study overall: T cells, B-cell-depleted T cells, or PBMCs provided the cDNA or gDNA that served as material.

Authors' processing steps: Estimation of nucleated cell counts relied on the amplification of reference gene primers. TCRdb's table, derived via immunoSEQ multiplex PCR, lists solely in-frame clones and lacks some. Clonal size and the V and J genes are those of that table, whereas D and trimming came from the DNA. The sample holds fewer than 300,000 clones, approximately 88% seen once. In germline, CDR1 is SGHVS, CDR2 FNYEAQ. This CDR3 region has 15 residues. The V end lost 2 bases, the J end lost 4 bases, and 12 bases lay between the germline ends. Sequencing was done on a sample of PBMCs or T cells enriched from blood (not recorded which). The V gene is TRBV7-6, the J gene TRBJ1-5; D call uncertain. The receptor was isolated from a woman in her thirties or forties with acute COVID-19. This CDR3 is CASSLRALVNQPQHF. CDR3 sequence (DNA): TGTGCCAGCAGCTTACGTGCCCTAGTGAATCAGCCCCAGCATTTT.